This record concerns one T cell receptor (beta chain) sequence. No antigen is known for it. This entry belongs to a study of blood T cells in healthy people across ages. Findings of the study overall: Estimates based on one million T cells were treated as lower bounds.

After removal of 3 bases from V and 5 bases from J, the junction contained 5 bases not matched to a gene. The CDR3 is 15 amino acids. Germline V gives CDR1 SGHAT, CDR2 FQDESV (reference sequence). Alongside a J-beta primer mix, a sample-barcoded 5' primer served in a second PCR lasting about 7 to 12 cycles. TCRdb recomputed calls from the 5' RACE reads with MiXCR, one row per CDR3 protein. The sample records 850,000 to 1,100,000 distinct CDR3 sequences, roughly two fifths being singletons. The sequence was obtained from a man aged 18 to 29 in good health. Sample: blood. The gene calls are TRBV11-1 and TRBJ2-1; 9 bases match TRBD2. CDR3 sequence: CASSFARGGNNEQFF. The CDR3 DNA reads TGTGCCAGCAGCTTCGCGCGGGGGGGGAACAATGAGCAGTTCTTC.